This T cell receptor (beta chain) was found in a study of cytomegalovirus exposure and HLA in healthy donors. Germline values: CDR1 SQVTM, CDR2 ANQGSEA. This CDR3 region has 14 residues. Losses at the gene ends were 0 bases for V and 7 bases for J; bases not matched to a gene: 5. PCR was performed using 60 Vbeta and 13 Jbeta primers. Data came from immunoSEQ multiplex PCR; TCRdb stores just in-frame clones and leaves some out. The sample consists of about 130,000 clones, 60% to 80% of them appearing once. The source of this sequence is a man aged 50 or older in good health and CMV-seronegative. The V gene is TRBV29-1, the J gene TRBJ2-1; the match to TRBD2 covers 8 bases. Sequencing was done on a sample of PBMCs. DNA of the CDR3: TGCAGCGTTGAAGATCGGCTAGCGGGTAATGAGCAGTTCTTC. Translated: CSVEDRLAGNEQFF.